A selection of T cell receptor beta chains follows, all from one sample in a study of cytomegalovirus exposure and HLA in healthy donors. The data were produced by immunoSEQ multiplex PCR, yet TCRdb's version contains in-frame clones alone and is incomplete. The sample holds some 150,000 clones. The sequenced sample consisted of PBMCs. These receptors were obtained from a woman under 30 in good health and CMV-seropositive. CDR3s include the opening cysteine and the closing phenylalanine or tryptophan. A D gene is named only where the DNA matches it firmly.

>-|18|TRBJ2-7|TRBV7-2
TGTGCCAGCAGCTTAAAGGGGGGGAGCGGGGAATGGATCTACGAGCAGTACTTC
CASSLKGGSGEWIYEQYF
>TRBD2|16|TRBJ2-5|TRBV5-1
TGCGCCAGCAGCTTGTTCTTAGCGGGGGGTCAAGAGACCCAGTACTTC
CASSLFLAGGQETQYF
>TRBD1|14|TRBJ1-5|TRBV30
TGTGCCTGGAGTGTACAGGGGCCCAATCAGCCCCAGCATTTT
CAWSVQGPNQPQHF
>-|16|TRBJ1-1|TRBV7-9
TGTGCCAGCAGCTTAGCGCTAGGGCAGGGGAACACTGAAGCTTTCTTT
CASSLALGQGNTEAFF
>TRBD1|13|TRBJ1-1|TRBV10-3
TGTGCCATCAGGACACAGGGGGACACTGAAGCTTTCTTT
CAIRTQGDTEAFF
>-|15|TRBJ2-7|TRBV6-5
TGTGCCAGCAGTGTGGGGGCGGGAGCGCCCTACGAGCAGTACTTC
CASSVGAGAPYEQYF
>-|15|TRBJ2-7|TRBV11-2
TGTGCCAGCAGCCATAGACAGGCCCCCTCGGGCGAGCAGTACTTC
CASSHRQAPSGEQYF
>TRBD1|15|TRBJ1-2|TRBV5-6
TGTGCCAGCAGCTGGCTAAACAGGGGGGTCTATGGCTACACCTTC
CASSWLNRGVYGYTF
>-|15|TRBJ2-7|TRBV2
TGTGCCAGCCGCCAACGGGGGCTAGCGGCCTACGAGCAGTACTTC
CASRQRGLAAYEQYF
>TRBD2|13|TRBJ2-7|TRBV2
TGTGCCAGCACCGGACTAGCGGGGAACGAGCAGTACTTC
CASTGLAGNEQYF
>TRBD1|17|TRBJ1-5|TRBV28
TGTGCCAGCAGCCCGTTCCGGGACAGGGTGAGCAATCAGCCCCAGCATTTT
CASSPFRDRVSNQPQHF
>TRBD2|14|TRBJ2-1|TRBV6-5
TGTGCCAGCGGGCCGGGACTAGCCTACAATGAGCAGTTCTTC
CASGPGLAYNEQFF
>-|14|TRBJ2-7|TRBV11-3
TGTGCCAGCAGCCCGCGGGACAGCTTTTACGAGCAGTACTTC
CASSPRDSFYEQYF
>TRBD1|15|TRBJ1-6|TRBV5-6
TGTGCCAGTCGAGGACAGGGGTTCTATAATTCACCCCTCCACTTT
CASRGQGFYNSPLHF
>TRBD2|15|TRBJ2-1|TRBV5-1
TGCGCCAGCAGCTTGGTGGCGGGAGTCCGAAATGAGCAGTTCTTC
CASSLVAGVRNEQFF
>-|12|TRBJ2-1|TRBV7-2
TGTGCCAGCAGCCCTCGGGGGAAAGAGCGGTTCTTC
CASSPRGKERFF
>TRBD1|15|TRBJ2-2|TRBV12-5
TGTGCTAGTGGTGCCTCGGACAGGGGTGGCGGGGAGCTGTTTTTT
CASGASDRGGGELFF
>-|14|TRBJ1-1|TRBV7-9
TGTGCCAGCAGCGGAGGGGACGGAAACACTGAAGCTTTCTTT
CASSGGDGNTEAFF
>-|13|TRBJ2-7|TRBV7-7
TGTGCCAGCAGCTTAGCGCCAGGGAGGGAGCAGTACTTC
CASSLAPGREQYF
>-|16|TRBJ2-1|TRBV7-9
TGTGCCAGCAGCCTGAGGGCGGACAGCTCCTACAATGAGCAGTTCTTC
CASSLRADSSYNEQFF
>-|15|TRBJ2-7|TRBV5-1
TGCGCCAGCAGCTTTTCCGGACAGACCACCTACGAGCAGTACTTC
CASSFSGQTTYEQYF
>TRBD2|17|TRBJ2-2|TRBV7-8
TGTGCCAGCAGCTTATACAGCGGGGCTTATGGCACCGGGGAGCTGTTTTTT
CASSLYSGAYGTGELFF
>TRBD2|16|TRBJ2-3|TRBV5-4
TGTGCCAGCAGCTTGGGACTAGCGGGGGGAACAGATACGCAGTATTTT
CASSLGLAGGTDTQYF
>TRBD1|16|TRBJ2-2|TRBV7-6
TGTGCCAGCAGCTTAGGAGGCAGGGGGACGACCGGGGAGCTGTTTTTT
CASSLGGRGTTGELFF
>TRBD1|15|TRBJ2-5|TRBV5-5
TGTGCCAGCAGCTCGGCCGGGACAGGGGTAGAGACCCAGTACTTC
CASSSAGTGVETQYF
>TRBD1|18|TRBJ2-5|TRBV5-4
TGTGCCAGCAGCCGTTGGAAGTGGGCAGGGGGTATCCAAGAGACCCAGTACTTC
CASSRWKWAGGIQETQYF
>-|16|TRBJ1-2|TRBV7-3
TGTGCCAGCAGCTTCGGCCCCGCAGGGGACAAGGATGGCTACACCTTC
CASSFGPAGDKDGYTF
>-|13|TRBJ2-5|TRBV5-1
TGCGCCAGCAGCTTTTCCCCAGAAGAGACCCAGTACTTC
CASSFSPEETQYF
>-|14|TRBJ2-3|TRBV5-5
TGTGCCAGCAGCTCCCTAGGACACACAGATACGCAGTATTTT
CASSSLGHTDTQYF
>TRBD1|18|TRBJ1-1|TRBV5-1
TGCGCCAGCAGCCCTGGGACAGACTTCACTAAGACCAACACTGAAGCTTTCTTT
CASSPGTDFTKTNTEAFF
>TRBD1|15|TRBJ2-7|TRBV7-2
TGTGCCAGCAGCTTAGACCGGGACAGCTCCTACGAGCAGTACTTC
CASSLDRDSSYEQYF
>-|13|TRBJ1-1|TRBV5-1
TGCGCCAGCAATGGGTACGGGGACACTGAAGCTTTCTTT
CASNGYGDTEAFF
>TRBD2|14|TRBJ2-5|TRBV6-5
TGTGCCAGCAGTTACGGCGGGGGGCAAGAGACCCAGTACTTC
CASSYGGGQETQYF
>TRBD1|14|TRBJ1-5|TRBV27
TGTGCCAGCTCGGACAGGGGAGGCAATCAGCCCCAGCATTTT
CASSDRGGNQPQHF
>TRBD1|15|TRBJ1-2|TRBV5-8
TGTGCCAGCAGCTATGACAGGGAAATGGCTAGGGGCTACACCTTC
CASSYDREMARGYTF
>TRBD2|12|TRBJ2-7|TRBV6-5
TGTGCCAGCAGCCTAGCGGGAGCCGAGCAGTACTTC
CASSLAGAEQYF
>TRBD2|13|TRBJ2-3|TRBV29-1
TGCAGCGTTGGGCTAGCGGGAGCTGATACGCAGTATTTT
CSVGLAGADTQYF
>TRBD1|14|TRBJ1-1|TRBV2
TGTGCCAGCAGGGGGACAGGGACGAACACTGAAGCTTTCTTT
CASRGTGTNTEAFF
>TRBD1|13|TRBJ2-7|TRBV27
TGTGCCAGCACTGAGACAGGGAACTACGAGCAGTACTTC
CASTETGNYEQYF
>-|15|TRBJ1-6|TRBV7-2
TGTGCCAGCAGCTCAGGGCAGGGGCATAATTCACCCCTCCACTTT
CASSSGQGHNSPLHF
>-|18|TRBJ2-1|TRBV4-3
TGCGCCAGCAGCCAAGAGGGAGTGTGGCAGGGGTCTATCGATGAGCAGTTCTTC
CASSQEGVWQGSIDEQFF
>-|14|TRBJ1-5|TRBV10-2
TGCGCCAGCAGTGTCGACAGCCTCAATCAGCCCCAGCATTTT
CASSVDSLNQPQHF
>-|14|TRBJ2-7|TRBV18
TGTGCCAGCTCCAGGGCAGGGGACACCTACGAGCAGTACTTC
CASSRAGDTYEQYF
>TRBD2|13|TRBJ2-1|TRBV29-1
TGCAGCGGAGGGTTAGCGGGAGACGATGAGCAGTTCTTC
CSGGLAGDDEQFF
>-|15|TRBJ1-1|TRBV4-3
TGCGCCAGCAGCCAAGGGGGTCGGGGGGACCATGAAGCTTTCTTT
CASSQGGRGDHEAFF
>-|14|TRBJ2-1|TRBV30
TGTGCCTGGGGGGAGGGACAGGTACTCAATGAGCAGTTCTTC
CAWGEGQVLNEQFF
>-|12|TRBJ2-7|TRBV5-5
TGTGCCAGCAGCCCCAGGGTCTACGAGCAGTACTTC
CASSPRVYEQYF
>-|16|TRBJ1-2|TRBV29-1
TGCAGCGTTGTTTCGGATCTCGGAGAGGAGGGCTATGGCTACACCTTC
CSVVSDLGEEGYGYTF
>-|15|TRBJ2-5|TRBV7-8
TGTGCCAGCAGCCGTTCAGGGGGGTTTAGAGAGACCCAGTACTTC
CASSRSGGFRETQYF
>TRBD1|17|TRBJ1-5|TRBV7-9
TGTGCCAGCAGCTTAGTTAGCGGACAGGGGGACAATCAGCCCCAGCATTTT
CASSLVSGQGDNQPQHF
>TRBD2|15|TRBJ2-7|TRBV19
TGTGCCAGTAGTACGACTAGCGGTCCTACCTACGAGCAGTACTTC
CASSTTSGPTYEQYF
>TRBD1|17|TRBJ1-4|TRBV7-6
TGTGCCAGCAGCAACGGACAGGGAGGCTCCCTTGATGAAAAACTGTTTTTT
CASSNGQGGSLDEKLFF